The next 17 T cell receptor beta chains were all read from a single sample in a study of blood T cells in healthy people across ages (dated by TCRdb to the mid-2010s). Preparation of the library involved 5' RACE. TCRdb shows the sequencer as Illumina HiSeq 2500. The second PCR ran for roughly 7 to 11 cycles and used a J-beta primer mix along with a sample-barcoded 5' primer. The public reads were reanalyzed by TCRdb: fastp trimming at Q25, MiXCR alignment, in-frame beta chains only. All rows with the same CDR3 protein become a single entry with the most common DNA and genes. The table for this sample lists around 1.5 million distinct CDR3 sequences; 30% to 35% of them were counted only once. The ten top clones hold approximately 10% of the sample. Sample: blood. These receptor sequences come from a woman aged 25 to 39 in good health.

The chain joins TRBV7-9 to TRBJ2-7; TRBD1 aligns across 9 bases. This CDR3 has 16 amino acids. Per the germline V gene, CDR1 is SEHNR and CDR2 is FQNEAQ (reference sequence). V was pared by 1 base and J by 3 bases, with 7 bases of the junction left unmatched. This chain's CDR3 is CASSLDGGQGGYEQYF. Here the CDR3 DNA reads TGTGCCAGCAGCTTAGACGGGGGACAGGGTGGCTACGAGCAGTACTTC.

This clonotype was detected only a few times. The V call is TRBV7-9, the J call TRBJ2-6; D possibly corresponds to TRBD1 (6 bases). Trimming cost V 1 base and J 0 bases, with 16 bases left between them. Germline assignment: CDR1 SEHNR and CDR2 FQNEAQ (reference sequence). The CDR3 has 19 residues. The CDR3 is CASSLGGTRGVSGANVLTF. CDR3 nucleotide sequence: TGTGCCAGCAGCTTAGGGGGAACCAGGGGCGTCTCTGGGGCCAACGTCCTGACTTTC.

The table lists this clonotype with a few counts. The gene calls are TRBV2 and TRBJ2-5; D is possibly TRBD1 or TRBD2 (5 bases each). The end of the DNA aligns better with TRBJ2-7, so the J call may be wrong. Germline V gene data show CDR1 as SNHLY and CDR2 as FYNNEI. This CDR3 comprises 13 residues. The CDR3 reads CASSAGTTGEQYF. CDR3 DNA sequence: TGTGCCAGCAGTGCCGGGACCACCGGCGAGCAGTACTTC.

The J gene is TRBJ2-5, the V gene TRBV5-1; no reliable D call. The DNA end is a closer match to TRBJ2-7, so the J assignment may be wrong. CDR1 SGHRS and CDR2 YFSETQ come from the germline V gene. This CDR3 has 13 residues. The CDR3 loop reads CASSLDRTCEQYF. In DNA form, the CDR3 reads TGCGCCAGCAGCTTGGACAGAACCTGCGAGCAGTACTTC.

Concerning this clonotype: One end of the junction fails to match germline, which may point to a read error. V gene TRBV9 combines with J gene TRBJ1-2, with D tentatively TRBD1 (5 bases). The CDR3 is 15 amino acids. CDR1 is SGDLS and CDR2 is YYNGEE in the germline V gene. CDR3 DNA: TGTGCCTGCAGCGTAGGACACAAAAATGGGGATGGCTACACCTTC. This sequence encodes CACSVGHKNGDGYTF.

This sequence joins TRBV28 and TRBJ2-7; D is unclear. Trimming left V 6 bases short and J 1 base short, with 13 bases between. This CDR3 has 14 amino acids. Germline V CDR1 and CDR2: MDHEN, SYDVKM. As DNA, the CDR3 is TGTGCCAGCAGCCAAAAACGGACGTCCTACGAGCAGTACTTC. The encoded protein is CASSQKRTSYEQYF.

This clonotype came up many times. CDR3 DNA: TGCGCCAGCAACCAAGTAAGCGAAGAGACCCAGTACTTC. Translating it yields CASNQVSEETQYF. This sequence joins TRBV5-1 and TRBJ2-5; D call uncertain. V was trimmed by 6 bases and J by 3 bases, leaving 12 bases between them. Germline V lookup: CDR1 SGHRS, CDR2 YFSETQ. CDR3 size: 13 residues.

V and J are TRBV6-2 or TRBV6-3 and TRBJ2-7; D remains unclear. The J call may be mistaken, given a closer DNA end match to TRBJ2-5. The CDR3 totals 16 residues. Germline assignment: CDR1 MNHEY and CDR2 SVGEGT. This chain's CDR3 is CASRWDLDEPWETQYF. CDR3 in DNA: TGTGCCAGCAGATGGGATTTGGACGAGCCCTGGGAGACCCAGTACTTC.

A word on this clonotype: At one boundary the junction diverges from the germline segment, which might be a read error. The rearrangement uses TRBV6-2 or TRBV6-3 and TRBJ2-7; 13 nucleotides match TRBD2. CDR3 length: 15 amino acids. Germline-derived CDR1 and CDR2 are MNHEY and SVGEGT. CDR3 nucleotides: TGTGCCAGCAAGTGGACTAGCGGGGGATTCTACGGGCAGTACTTC. Its translation: CASKWTSGGFYGQYF.

This clonotype showed up just a few times. The chain links TRBV5-1 to TRBJ2-7; TRBD1 aligns across 9 bases. J gave up 0 bases and V 1 base, and 5 bases lay outside the gene matches. Germline CDR1 is SGHRS and CDR2 is YFSETQ. This CDR3 contains 16 residues. CDR3 nucleotides: TGCGCCAGCAGCTTGATATCGGGACAGGGCTCCTACGAGCAGTACTTC. Protein: CASSLISGQGSYEQYF.

The chain employs TRBV9 and TRBJ2-7; 8 bases match TRBD1. The ends lost 0 bases at V and 6 bases at J; junction bases unmatched: 5. CDR1 is SGDLS and CDR2 is YYNGEE in the germline V gene. This CDR3 contains 14 residues. The CDR3 DNA reads as TGTGCCAGCAGCGTAGGGCAGGGGGCAGTCGAGCAGTACTTC. Its protein product is CASSVGQGAVEQYF.

This clonotype was counted only a few times. V gene TRBV7-9 combines with J gene TRBJ2-5; either TRBD1 or TRBD2 may fit D (6 bases each). The CDR3 sequence is 14 residues long. V lost 3 bases and J 5 bases, leaving 13 bases between the germline ends. Germline loops: CDR1 SEHNR, CDR2 FQNEAQ (reference sequence). The CDR3 reads CASSFPGAVETQYF. The CDR3, as DNA: TGTGCCAGCAGCTTCCCGGGGGCCGTGGAGACCCAGTACTTC.

This rearrangement joins TRBV2 to TRBJ2-1; a weak D match, TRBD2 (6 bases). Looked up from germline, CDR1 is SNHLY and CDR2 is FYNNEI. The CDR3 loop spans 12 amino acids. Trimming took 3 bases from V and 10 from J, leaving 10 bases between them. CDR3 DNA sequence: TGTGCCAGCAGTGATGGAGGGTGGGAGCAGTTCTTC. Its protein is CASSDGGWEQFF.

Many counts were recorded for this clonotype. The CDR3 DNA is TGTGCCAGCAGTCGGCCGGGACAGGGTGGCTACACCTTC. Translation gives CASSRPGQGGYTF. The gene calls are TRBV27 and TRBJ1-2, with 9 bases lining up with TRBD1. The CDR3 length is 13 residues. Trimming removed 5 bases from V and 7 bases from J; junction bases left unmatched: 5. Germline lookup yields CDR1 MNHEY and CDR2 SMNVEV (reference sequence).

This chain links TRBV13 with TRBJ2-3; 13 bases match TRBD2. Germline V gives CDR1 PRHDT, CDR2 FYEKMQ (reference sequence). V shed 5 bases and J 6 bases; nucleotides not matched to a gene: 8. CDR3 length equals 16 residues. CDR3 sequence: CASSHTSGGAPDTQYF. CDR3 nucleotides: TGTGCCAGCAGCCATACTAGCGGGGGGGCCCCCGATACGCAGTATTTT.

This clonotype was detected only once. The chain uses TRBV3-1 and TRBJ2-1, with 7 bases matching TRBD1. The CDR3 consists of 17 residues. Germline lookup yields CDR1 LGHDT and CDR2 YNNKEL (reference sequence). V gave up 1 base and J gave up 3 bases; unmatched junction bases: 9. For the CDR3, the DNA is TGTGCCAGCAGCCAAGTTATCCGGGACAGTAGCTACAATGAGCAGTTCTTC. Translating it yields CASSQVIRDSSYNEQFF.

Written as DNA, the CDR3 is TGTGCCAGCAGCCCCAAACAGGGAAGGTATGGCTACACCTTC. Encoded protein: CASSPKQGRYGYTF. The chain combines TRBV6-1 with TRBJ1-2, with D tentatively TRBD1 (6 bases). V was clipped by 6 bases and J by 5 bases, with 16 bases between them. The CDR3 is made up of 14 amino acids. Germline CDR1 and CDR2: MNHNS and SASEGT.